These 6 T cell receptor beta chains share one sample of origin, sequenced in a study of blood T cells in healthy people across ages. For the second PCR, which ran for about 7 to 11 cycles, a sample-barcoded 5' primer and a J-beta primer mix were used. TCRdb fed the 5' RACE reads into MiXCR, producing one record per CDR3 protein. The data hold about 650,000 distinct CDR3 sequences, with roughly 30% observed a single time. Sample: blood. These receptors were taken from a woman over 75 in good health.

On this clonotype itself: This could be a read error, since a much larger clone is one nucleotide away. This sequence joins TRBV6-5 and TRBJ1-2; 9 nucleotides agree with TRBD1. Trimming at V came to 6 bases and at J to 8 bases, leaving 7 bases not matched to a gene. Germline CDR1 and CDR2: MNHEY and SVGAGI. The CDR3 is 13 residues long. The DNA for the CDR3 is TGTGCCAGCAGCGCCGGGACAGGGTGGGGCTACACCTTC. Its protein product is CASSAGTGWGYTF.

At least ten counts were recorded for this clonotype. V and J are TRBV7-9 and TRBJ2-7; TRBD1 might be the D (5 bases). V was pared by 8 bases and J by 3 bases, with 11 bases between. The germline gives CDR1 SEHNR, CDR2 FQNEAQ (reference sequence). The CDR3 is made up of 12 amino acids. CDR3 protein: CASQTESYEQYF. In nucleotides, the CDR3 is TGTGCCAGCCAGACAGAAAGCTACGAGCAGTACTTC.

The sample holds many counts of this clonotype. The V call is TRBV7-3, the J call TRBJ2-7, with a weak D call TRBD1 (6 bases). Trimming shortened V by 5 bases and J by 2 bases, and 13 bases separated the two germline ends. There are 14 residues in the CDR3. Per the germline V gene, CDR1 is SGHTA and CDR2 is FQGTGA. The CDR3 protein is CASSQSGQTYEQYF. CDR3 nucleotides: TGTGCCAGCAGCCAATCCGGACAGACCTACGAGCAGTACTTC.

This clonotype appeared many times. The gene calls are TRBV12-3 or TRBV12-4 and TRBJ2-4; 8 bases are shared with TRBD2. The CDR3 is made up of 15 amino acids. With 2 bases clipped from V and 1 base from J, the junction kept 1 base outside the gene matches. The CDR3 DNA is TGTGCCAGCAGTTTAATAGCGGGGGCCAAAAACATTCAGTACTTC. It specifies CASSLIAGAKNIQYF.

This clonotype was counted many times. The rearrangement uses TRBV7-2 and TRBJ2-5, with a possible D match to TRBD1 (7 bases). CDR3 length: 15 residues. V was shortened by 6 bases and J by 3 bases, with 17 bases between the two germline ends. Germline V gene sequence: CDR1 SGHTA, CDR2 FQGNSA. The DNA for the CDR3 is TGTGCCAGCAGAACCCGCGGGACAGTTAAAGAGACCCAGTACTTC. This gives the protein CASRTRGTVKETQYF.

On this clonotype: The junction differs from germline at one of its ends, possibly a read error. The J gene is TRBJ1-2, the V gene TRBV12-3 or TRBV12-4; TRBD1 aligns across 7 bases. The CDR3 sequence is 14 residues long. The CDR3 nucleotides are TGTGCCAGCAGTTTAGGACAGGGAGGCTATGGCTACATCTTC. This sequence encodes CASSLGQGGYGYIF.